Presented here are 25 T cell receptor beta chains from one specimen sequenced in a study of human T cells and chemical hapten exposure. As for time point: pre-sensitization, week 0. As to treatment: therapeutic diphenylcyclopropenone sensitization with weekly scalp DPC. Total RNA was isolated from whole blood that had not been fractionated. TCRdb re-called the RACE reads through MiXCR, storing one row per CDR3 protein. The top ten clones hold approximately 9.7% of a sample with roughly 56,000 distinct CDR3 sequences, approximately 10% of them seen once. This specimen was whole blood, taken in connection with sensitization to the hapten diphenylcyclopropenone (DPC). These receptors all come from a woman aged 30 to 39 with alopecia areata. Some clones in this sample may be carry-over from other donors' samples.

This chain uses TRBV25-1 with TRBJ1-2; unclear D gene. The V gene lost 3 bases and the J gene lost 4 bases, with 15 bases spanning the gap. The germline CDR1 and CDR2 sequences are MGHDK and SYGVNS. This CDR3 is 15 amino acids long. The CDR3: CASSDLMKPGYGYTF. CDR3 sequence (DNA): TGTGCCAGCAGTGATCTTATGAAGCCCGGCTATGGCTACACCTTC.

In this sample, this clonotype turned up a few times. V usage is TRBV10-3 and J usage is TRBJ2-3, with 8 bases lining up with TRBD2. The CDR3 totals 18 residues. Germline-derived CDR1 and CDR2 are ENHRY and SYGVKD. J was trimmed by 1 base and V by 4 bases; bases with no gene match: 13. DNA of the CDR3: TGTGCCATCAGTGCCTTAGCGGGGTCCTTCGGGGGCACAGATACGCAGTATTTT. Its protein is CAISALAGSFGGTDTQYF.

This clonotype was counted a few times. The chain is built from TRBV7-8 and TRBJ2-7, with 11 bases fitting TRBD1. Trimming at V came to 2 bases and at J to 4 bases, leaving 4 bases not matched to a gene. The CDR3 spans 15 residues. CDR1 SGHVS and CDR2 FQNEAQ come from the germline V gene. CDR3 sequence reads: CASSLLGQGVYEQYF. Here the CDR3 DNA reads TGTGCCAGCAGCTTACTGGGACAGGGGGTTTACGAGCAGTACTTC.

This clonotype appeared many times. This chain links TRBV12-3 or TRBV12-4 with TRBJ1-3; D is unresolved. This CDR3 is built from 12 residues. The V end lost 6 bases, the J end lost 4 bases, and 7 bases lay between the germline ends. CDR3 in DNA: TGTGCCAGCAGCCGCCCCGGAAACACCATATATTTT. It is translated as CASSRPGNTIYF.

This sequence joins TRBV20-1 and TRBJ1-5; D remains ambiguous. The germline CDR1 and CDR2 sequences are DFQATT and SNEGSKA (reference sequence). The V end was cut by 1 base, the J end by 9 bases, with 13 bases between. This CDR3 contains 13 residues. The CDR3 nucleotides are TGCAGTGCTAGAGGCCCGGTTAGCGGGCCCCAGCATTTT. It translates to CSARGPVSGPQHF.

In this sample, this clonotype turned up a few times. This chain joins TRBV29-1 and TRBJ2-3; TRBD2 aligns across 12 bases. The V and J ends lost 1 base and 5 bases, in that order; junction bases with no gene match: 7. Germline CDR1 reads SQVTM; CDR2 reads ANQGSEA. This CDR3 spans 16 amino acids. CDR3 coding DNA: TGCAGCGTTGAAGGCGGGCTAGCGGGGGGGCTAGATACGCAGTATTTT. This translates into CSVEGGLAGGLDTQYF.

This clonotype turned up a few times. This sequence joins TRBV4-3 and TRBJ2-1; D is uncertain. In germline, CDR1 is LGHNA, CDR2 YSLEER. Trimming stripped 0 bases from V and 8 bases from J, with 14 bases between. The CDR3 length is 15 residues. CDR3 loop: CASSQDGQYVDEQFF. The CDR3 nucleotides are TGCGCCAGCAGCCAAGATGGCCAGTACGTGGATGAGCAGTTCTTC.

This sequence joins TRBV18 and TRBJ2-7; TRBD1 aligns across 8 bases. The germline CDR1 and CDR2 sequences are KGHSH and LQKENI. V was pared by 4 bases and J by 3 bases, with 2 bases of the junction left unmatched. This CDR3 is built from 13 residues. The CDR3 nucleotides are TGTGCCAGCTCACGCACAGGGGGCTACGAGCAGTACTTC. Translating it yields CASSRTGGYEQYF.

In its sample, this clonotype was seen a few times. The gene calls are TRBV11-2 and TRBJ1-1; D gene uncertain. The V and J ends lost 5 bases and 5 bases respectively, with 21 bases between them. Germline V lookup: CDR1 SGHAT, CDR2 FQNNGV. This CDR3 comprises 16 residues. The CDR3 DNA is TGTGCCAGCAGCCCCCCGTTCATGTTGGAGGTAACTGAAGCTTTCTTT. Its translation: CASSPPFMLEVTEAFF.

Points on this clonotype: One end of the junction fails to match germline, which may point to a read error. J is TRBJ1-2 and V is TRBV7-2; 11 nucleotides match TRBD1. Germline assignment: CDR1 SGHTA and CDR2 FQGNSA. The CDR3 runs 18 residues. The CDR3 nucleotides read TGTGCCAGCAGCTCCGCGACCGGGACAGGGGGTCCCAACTATGGCTACAACTTC. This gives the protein CASSSATGTGGPNYGYNF.

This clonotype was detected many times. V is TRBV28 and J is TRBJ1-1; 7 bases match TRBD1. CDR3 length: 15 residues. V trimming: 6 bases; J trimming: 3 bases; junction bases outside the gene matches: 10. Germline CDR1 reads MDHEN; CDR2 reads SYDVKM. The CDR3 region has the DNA TGTGCCAGCAGGACACTGAACAGGGGTTACACTGAAGCTTTCTTT. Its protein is CASRTLNRGYTEAFF.

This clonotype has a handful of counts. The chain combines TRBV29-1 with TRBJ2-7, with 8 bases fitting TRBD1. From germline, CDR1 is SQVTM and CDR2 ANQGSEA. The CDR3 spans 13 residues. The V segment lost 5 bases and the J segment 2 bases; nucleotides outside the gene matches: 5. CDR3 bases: TGCAGCGTTTCCCCAGGGGGCACCTACGAGCAGTACTTC. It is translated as CSVSPGGTYEQYF.

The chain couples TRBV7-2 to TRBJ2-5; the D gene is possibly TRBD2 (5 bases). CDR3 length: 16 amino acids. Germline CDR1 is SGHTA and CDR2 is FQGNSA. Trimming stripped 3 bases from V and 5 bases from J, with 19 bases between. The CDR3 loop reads CASSFGGGSGRETQYF. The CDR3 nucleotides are TGTGCCAGCAGCTTCGGTGGCGGGTCGGGCCGTGAGACCCAGTACTTC.

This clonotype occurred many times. CDR3 amino acids: CASSEDRVVAEAFF. Here the CDR3 DNA reads TGTGCCAGCAGTGAGGACAGGGTGGTCGCTGAAGCTTTCTTT. The rearrangement uses TRBV6-2 or TRBV6-3 and TRBJ1-1, with 8 positions matching TRBD1. Trimming removed 5 bases from V and 6 bases from J; junction bases left unmatched: 8. The CDR3 extends over 14 amino acids. CDR1 is MNHEY and CDR2 is SVGEGT in the germline V gene.

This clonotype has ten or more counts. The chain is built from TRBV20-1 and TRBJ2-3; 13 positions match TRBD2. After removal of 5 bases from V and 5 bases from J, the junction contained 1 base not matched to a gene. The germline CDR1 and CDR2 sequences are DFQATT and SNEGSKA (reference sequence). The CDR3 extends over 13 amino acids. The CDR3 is CSAGLAGVDTQYF. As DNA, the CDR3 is TGCAGTGCTGGACTAGCGGGGGTAGATACGCAGTATTTT.

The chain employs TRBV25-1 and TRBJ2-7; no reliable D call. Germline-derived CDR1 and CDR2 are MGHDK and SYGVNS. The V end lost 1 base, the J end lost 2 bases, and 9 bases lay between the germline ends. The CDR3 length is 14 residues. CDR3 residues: CASSESVYPYEQYF. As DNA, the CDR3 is TGTGCCAGCAGTGAATCGGTGTACCCCTACGAGCAGTACTTC.

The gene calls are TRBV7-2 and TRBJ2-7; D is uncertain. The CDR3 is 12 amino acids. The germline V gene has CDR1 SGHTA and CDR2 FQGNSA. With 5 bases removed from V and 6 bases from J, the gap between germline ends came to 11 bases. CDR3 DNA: TGTGCCAGCAGCAAATGCGGAGTCGAGCAGTACTTC. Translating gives CASSKCGVEQYF.

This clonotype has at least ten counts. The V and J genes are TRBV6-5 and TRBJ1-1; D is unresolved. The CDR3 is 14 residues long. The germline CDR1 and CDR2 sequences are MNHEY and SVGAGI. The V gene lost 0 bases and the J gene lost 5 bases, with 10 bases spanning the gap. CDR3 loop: CASSYSAGRTEAFF. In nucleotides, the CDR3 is TGTGCCAGCAGTTACTCTGCGGGTCGTACTGAAGCTTTCTTT.

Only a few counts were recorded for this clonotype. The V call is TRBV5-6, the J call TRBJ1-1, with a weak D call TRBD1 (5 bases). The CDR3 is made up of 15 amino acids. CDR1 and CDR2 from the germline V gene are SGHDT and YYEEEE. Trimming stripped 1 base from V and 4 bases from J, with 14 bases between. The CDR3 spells CASSLYEGRTTEAFF. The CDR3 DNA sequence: TGTGCCAGCAGCTTGTACGAGGGGCGCACCACTGAAGCTTTCTTT.

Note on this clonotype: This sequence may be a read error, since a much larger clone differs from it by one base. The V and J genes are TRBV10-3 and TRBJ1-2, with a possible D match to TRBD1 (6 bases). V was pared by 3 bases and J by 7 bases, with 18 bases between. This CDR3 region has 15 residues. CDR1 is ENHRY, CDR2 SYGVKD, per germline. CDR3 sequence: CAISDRGERGFGYTF. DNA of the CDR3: TGTGCCATCAGTGACAGGGGAGAGCGAGGCTTTGGCTACACCTTC.

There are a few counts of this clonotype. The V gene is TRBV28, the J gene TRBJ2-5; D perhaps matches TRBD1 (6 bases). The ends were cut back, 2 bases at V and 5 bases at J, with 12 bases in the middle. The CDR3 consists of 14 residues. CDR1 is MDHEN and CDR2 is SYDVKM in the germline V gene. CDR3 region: CASSLQGKRETQYF. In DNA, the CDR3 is TGTGCCAGCAGTTTACAGGGGAAACGCGAGACCCAGTACTTC.

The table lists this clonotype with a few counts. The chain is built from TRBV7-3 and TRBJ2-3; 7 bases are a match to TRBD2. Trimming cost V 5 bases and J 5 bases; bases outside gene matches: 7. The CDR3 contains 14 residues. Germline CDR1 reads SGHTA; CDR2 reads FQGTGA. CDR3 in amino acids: CASSPPGRLDTQYF. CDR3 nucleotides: TGTGCCAGCAGCCCCCCCGGGAGGCTAGATACGCAGTATTTT.

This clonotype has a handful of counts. CDR3 region: CASSLQGRGEKLFF. The CDR3 DNA follows: TGTGCCAGCAGCTTACAGGGAAGGGGCGAAAAACTGTTTTTT. V is TRBV28 and J is TRBJ1-4, with D perhaps matching TRBD1 (6 bases). With 6 bases removed from V and 8 bases from J, the gap between germline ends came to 16 bases. The germline gives CDR1 MDHEN, CDR2 SYDVKM. There are 14 residues in the CDR3.

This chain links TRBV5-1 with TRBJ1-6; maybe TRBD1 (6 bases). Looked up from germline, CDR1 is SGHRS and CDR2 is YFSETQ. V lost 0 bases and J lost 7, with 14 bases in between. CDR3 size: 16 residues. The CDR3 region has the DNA TGCGCCAGCAGCTTGGCCGTAGGGGGGCGGAATTCACCCCTCCACTTT. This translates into CASSLAVGGRNSPLHF.

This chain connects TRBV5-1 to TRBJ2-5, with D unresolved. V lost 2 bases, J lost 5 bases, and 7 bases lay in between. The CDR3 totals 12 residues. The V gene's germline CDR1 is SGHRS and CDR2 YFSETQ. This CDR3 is CASSFDRETQYF. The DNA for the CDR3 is TGCGCCAGCAGCTTTGATCGGGAGACCCAGTACTTC. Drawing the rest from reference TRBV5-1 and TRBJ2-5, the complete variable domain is KAGVTQTPRYLIKTRGQQVTLSCSPISGHRSVSWYQQTPGQGLQFLFEYFSETQRNKGNFPGRFSGRQFSNSRSEMNVSTLELGDSALYLCASSFDRETQYFGPGTRLLVL.